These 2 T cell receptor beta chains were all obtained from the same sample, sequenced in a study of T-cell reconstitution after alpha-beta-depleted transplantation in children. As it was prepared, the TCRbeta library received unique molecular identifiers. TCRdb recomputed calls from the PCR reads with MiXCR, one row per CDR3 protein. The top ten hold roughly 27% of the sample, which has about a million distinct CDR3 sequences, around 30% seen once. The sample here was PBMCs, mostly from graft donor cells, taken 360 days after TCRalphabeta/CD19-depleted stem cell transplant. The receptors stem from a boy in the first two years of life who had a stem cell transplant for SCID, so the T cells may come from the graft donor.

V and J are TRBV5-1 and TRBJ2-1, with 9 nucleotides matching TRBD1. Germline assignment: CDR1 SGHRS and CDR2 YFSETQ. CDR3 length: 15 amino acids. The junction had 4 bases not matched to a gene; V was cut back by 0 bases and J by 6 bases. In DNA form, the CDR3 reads TGCGCCAGCAGCTTGGGGGACAGGGTAAGCAATGAGCAGTTCTTC. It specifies CASSLGDRVSNEQFF.

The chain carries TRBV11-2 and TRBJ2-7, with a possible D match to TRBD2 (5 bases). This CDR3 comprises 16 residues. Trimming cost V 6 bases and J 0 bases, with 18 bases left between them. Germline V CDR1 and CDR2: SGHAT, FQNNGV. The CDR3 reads CASRNTRRGGSYEQYF. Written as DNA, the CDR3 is TGTGCCAGCAGAAATACGCGAAGAGGAGGCTCCTACGAGCAGTACTTC.